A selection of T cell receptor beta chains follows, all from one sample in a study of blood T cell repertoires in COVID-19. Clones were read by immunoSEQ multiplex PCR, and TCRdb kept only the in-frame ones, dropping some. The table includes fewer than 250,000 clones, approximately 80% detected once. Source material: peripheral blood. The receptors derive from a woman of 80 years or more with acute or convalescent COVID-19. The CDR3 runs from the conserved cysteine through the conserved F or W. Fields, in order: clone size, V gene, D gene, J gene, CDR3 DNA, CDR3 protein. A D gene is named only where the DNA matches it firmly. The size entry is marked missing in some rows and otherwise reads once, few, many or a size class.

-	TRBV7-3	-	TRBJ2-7	TGTGCCAGCAGCCCCTCCAGGGACGAGCAGTACTTC	CASSPSRDEQYF
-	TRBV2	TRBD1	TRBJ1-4	TGTGCCAGCAGTACCAGGGGGCCGGCAACTAATGAAAAACTGTTTTTT	CASSTRGPATNEKLFF
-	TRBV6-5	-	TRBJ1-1	TGTGCCAGCAGTTACCGGGGGGCCAACACTGAAGCTTTCTTT	CASSYRGANTEAFF
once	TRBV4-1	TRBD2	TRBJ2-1	TGCGCCAGCAGCCTAGCGGGAGGGGCCTACAATGAGCAGTTCTTC	CASSLAGGAYNEQFF
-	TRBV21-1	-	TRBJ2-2	TGTGCCAGCAGCACGGAGTCGTCTAGGAACACCGGGGAGCTGTTTTTT	CASSTESSRNTGELFF
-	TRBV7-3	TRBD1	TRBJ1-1	TGTGCCAGCAGCTCGACAGGGGACCGGACAACTGAAGCTTTCTTT	CASSSTGDRTTEAFF
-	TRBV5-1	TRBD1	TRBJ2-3	TGCGCCAGCAGTCGGGACAGGGGGAGCACAGATACGCAGTATTTT	CASSRDRGSTDTQYF
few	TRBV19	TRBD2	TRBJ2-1	TGTGCCAGTAGTAAGGGACTAGCGGGAGCAATGTCCTACAATGAGCAGTTCTTC	CASSKGLAGAMSYNEQFF
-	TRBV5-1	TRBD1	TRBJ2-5	TGCGCCAGCAGCTCGACAGGGGTCCAAGAGACCCAGTACTTC	CASSSTGVQETQYF
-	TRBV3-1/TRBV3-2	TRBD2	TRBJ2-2	TGTGCCAGCAGCCGACTAGCGGGGGGCAACACCGGGGAGCTGTTTTTT	CASSRLAGGNTGELFF
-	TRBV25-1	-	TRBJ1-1	TGTGCCAGCAGTGACTCCCAGGGGCAAAGGGAAGCTTTCTTT	CASSDSQGQREAFF
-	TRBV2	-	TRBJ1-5	TGTGCCAGCAACTACGGCTCTGATCAGCCCCAGCATTTT	CASNYGSDQPQHF
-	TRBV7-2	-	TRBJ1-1	TGTGCCAGCTCCGGGGGGCCGGGCACTGAAGCTTTCTTT	CASSGGPGTEAFF
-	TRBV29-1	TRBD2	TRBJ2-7	TGCAGCGTTTTCTCGAGACTAGCGGGAACAGGCTCCTACGAGCAGTACTTC	CSVFSRLAGTGSYEQYF
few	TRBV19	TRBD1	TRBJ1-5	TGTGCCTCCGCGACCAGTCTGACAGGGCTTGGGGATCAGCCCCAGCATTTT	CASATSLTGLGDQPQHF
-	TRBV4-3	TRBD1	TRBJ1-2	TGCGCCAGCAGCCAAGACTCCGACAGGGTAATTTATGGCTACACCTTC	CASSQDSDRVIYGYTF
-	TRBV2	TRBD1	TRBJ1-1	TGTGCCAGCAGTGTTGGAGGGGGCGCCCCGAACACTGAAGCTTTCTTT	CASSVGGGAPNTEAFF
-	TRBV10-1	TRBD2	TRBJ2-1	TGCGCCAGCAGTGAGGCCGGGACTAGCCGTTACAATGAGCAGTTCTTC	CASSEAGTSRYNEQFF
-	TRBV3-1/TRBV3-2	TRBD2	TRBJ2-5	TGTGCCAGCAGCCAAGCACTAGCGGGGAAAGAGACCCAGTACTTC	CASSQALAGKETQYF
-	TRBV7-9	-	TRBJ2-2	TGTGCCAGCAGCCAACTTAGTAGTTCCGGGGAGCTGTTTTTT	CASSQLSSSGELFF
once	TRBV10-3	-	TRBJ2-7	TGTGCCATCAGTGACATTGTAAGGAGTTCCTACGAGCAGTACTTC	CAISDIVRSSYEQYF
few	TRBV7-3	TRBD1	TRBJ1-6	TGTGCCAGCAGCGAGCAGGGGGGTTCACCCCTCCACTTT	CASSEQGGSPLHF
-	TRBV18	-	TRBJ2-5	TGTGCCAGCTCACAGGGGCCCCACGGGGGAGAGACCCAGTACTTC	CASSQGPHGGETQYF
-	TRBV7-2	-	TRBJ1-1	TGTGCCAGCAGCTCGACGCGGGCGGTGACTGAAGCTTTCTTT	CASSSTRAVTEAFF
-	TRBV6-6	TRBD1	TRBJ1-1	TGTGCCAGCAGATCCGGACAGGGGGTCACTGAAGCTTTCTTT	CASRSGQGVTEAFF
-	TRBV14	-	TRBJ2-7	TGTGCCAGCAGGGGTCTTGGACAGCCCACCTACGAGCAGTACTTC	CASRGLGQPTYEQYF
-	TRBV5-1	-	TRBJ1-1	TGCGCCAGCAGCTATGGACAGAACACTGAAGCTTTCTTT	CASSYGQNTEAFF
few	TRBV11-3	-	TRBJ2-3	TGTGCCAGCAGCTTCTCCGACACTTACACAGATACGCAGTATTTT	CASSFSDTYTDTQYF
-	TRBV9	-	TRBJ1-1	TGTGCCAGCAGCGTAGATACCGGGGCTGAAGCTTTCTTT	CASSVDTGAEAFF
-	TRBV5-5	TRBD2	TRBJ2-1	TGTGCCAGCAGGCGGGGGGCCGAGGATGAGCAGTTCTTC	CASRRGAEDEQFF
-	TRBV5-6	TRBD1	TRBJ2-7	TGTGCCAGCAGCCCCCGGACAGGGGGGGAGGACGAGCAGTACTTC	CASSPRTGGEDEQYF
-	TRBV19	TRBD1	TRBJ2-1	TGTGCCAGTACCCCCTGGACAGGACACAATGAGCAGTTCTTC	CASTPWTGHNEQFF
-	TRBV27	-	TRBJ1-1	TGTGCCAGCAGTTTAGGCCCGTTGGGGGGCACTGAAGCTTTCTTT	CASSLGPLGGTEAFF
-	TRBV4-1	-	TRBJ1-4	TGCGCCAGCAGCCACGGTGAGGGAATCGGGACTAATGAAAAACTGTTTTTT	CASSHGEGIGTNEKLFF
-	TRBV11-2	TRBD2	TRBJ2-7	TGTGCCAGCAGCTTGGGCCTAGCGGTCTCCTACGAGCAGTACTTC	CASSLGLAVSYEQYF
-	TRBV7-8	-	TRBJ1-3	TGTGCCAGCAGCTTCCAGGGTGGTGGAAACACCATATATTTT	CASSFQGGGNTIYF
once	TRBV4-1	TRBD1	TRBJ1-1	TGCGCCAGCAGCAGGACAGGGAACACGGTAAACACTGAAGCTTTCTTT	CASSRTGNTVNTEAFF
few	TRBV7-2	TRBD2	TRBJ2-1	TGTGCCAGCAGCTCGCTAGGGACTAATGACAATGAGCAGTTCTTC	CASSSLGTNDNEQFF
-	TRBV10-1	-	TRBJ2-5	TGCGCCAGCAGTGAGAGGGGACAACACCAAGAGACCCAGTACTTC	CASSERGQHQETQYF
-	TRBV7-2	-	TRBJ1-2	TGTGCCAGCAGCTCAAACCCCGGACAGTCATATGGCTACACCTTC	CASSSNPGQSYGYTF
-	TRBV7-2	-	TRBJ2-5	TGTGCCAGCAGCCTCCCACACCAGGAGACCCAGTACTTC	CASSLPHQETQYF
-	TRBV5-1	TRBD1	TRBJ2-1	TGCGCCAGCAGCTTCGGGACAGGGGGTTACAATGAGCAGTTCTTC	CASSFGTGGYNEQFF
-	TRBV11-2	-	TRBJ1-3	TGTGCCAGCAGCTTAGATGTGACATTAAACACCATATATTTT	CASSLDVTLNTIYF
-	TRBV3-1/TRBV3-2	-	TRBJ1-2	TGTGCCAGCAGTCCAGGGTTTGGCTACACCTTC	CASSPGFGYTF
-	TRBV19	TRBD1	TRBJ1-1	TGTGCCAGTAGTCTTGGGACAGGGGGCTTGAACACTGAAGCTTTCTTT	CASSLGTGGLNTEAFF
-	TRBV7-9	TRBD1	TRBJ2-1	TGTGCCAGCAGCCGACAATCGACAGGGCCGTTCTCCTACAATGAGCAGTTCTTC	CASSRQSTGPFSYNEQFF
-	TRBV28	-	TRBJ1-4	TGTGCCAGCAGTCCAAGCCCGACAGAGGAAAAACTGTTTTTT	CASSPSPTEEKLFF
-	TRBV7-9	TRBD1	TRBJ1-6	TGTGCCAGCAGCCGGACAGGGGCAGATTCACCCCTCCACTTT	CASSRTGADSPLHF
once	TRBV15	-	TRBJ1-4	TGTGCCACCAGCAGAGATATAACAGGGTCGGAAAAACTGTTTTTT	CATSRDITGSEKLFF
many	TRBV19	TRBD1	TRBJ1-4	TGTGCCAGTAGTATTTTCGCGACAGGGGATGAAAAACTGTTTTTT	CASSIFATGDEKLFF
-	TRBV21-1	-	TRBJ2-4	TGTGCCAGCAGCCGCGGGAAGAACCCAGCCAAAAACATTCAGTACTTC	CASSRGKNPAKNIQYF
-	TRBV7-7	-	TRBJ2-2	TGTGCTAGCAGCTTAGATCTGAACACCGGGGAGCTGTTTTTT	CASSLDLNTGELFF
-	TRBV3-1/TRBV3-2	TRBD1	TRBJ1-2	TGTGCCAGCAGGTCTAAGACAGGGGCGAACTATGGCTACACCTTC	CASRSKTGANYGYTF
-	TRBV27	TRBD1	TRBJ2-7	TGTGCCAGCAGTAAACTCCCTGGGACAGGGGCCTACGAGCAGTACTTC	CASSKLPGTGAYEQYF
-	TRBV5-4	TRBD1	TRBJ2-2	TGTGCCAGCAGCTTAGGGGGCCGGGGCACCGGGGAGCTGTTTTTT	CASSLGGRGTGELFF
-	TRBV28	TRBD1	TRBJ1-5	TGTGCCAGCAGTTTAGTGGGACAGGGTAATCAGCCCCAGCATTTT	CASSLVGQGNQPQHF
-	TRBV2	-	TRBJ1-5	TGTGCCAGCAATTCGGAGCTCATTCGCAATCAGCCCCAGCATTTT	CASNSELIRNQPQHF
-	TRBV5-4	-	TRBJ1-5	TGTGCCAGCAGCTTGGGGGGCCTCAGCGATCAGCCCCAGCATTTT	CASSLGGLSDQPQHF
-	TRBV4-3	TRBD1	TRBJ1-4	TGCGCCAGCAGCCAAGTCCCGGGACAGGGGGCAAAAAATGAAAAACTGTTTTTT	CASSQVPGQGAKNEKLFF
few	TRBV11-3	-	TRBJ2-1	TGTGCCAGCAGCCCCGAGGGCTCCTACAATGAGCAGTTCTTC	CASSPEGSYNEQFF